The TCR beta chain under discussion was sequenced for a study of blood T cells in healthy people across ages. With a J-beta primer mix and a sample-barcoded 5' primer, a second PCR ran about 7 to 12 cycles. TCRdb ran MiXCR on the 5' RACE reads and lists one entry per CDR3 protein. The data show 450,000 to 700,000 distinct CDR3 sequences, roughly 28% seen once. This clonotype was detected a few times. Looked up from germline, CDR1 is DFQATT and CDR2 is SNEGSKA (reference sequence). The CDR3 is 14 amino acids. Between the trimmed V and J ends, which lost 7 bases and 2 bases, there was a span of 12 bases.

The chain joins TRBV20-1 to TRBJ2-6; D is perhaps TRBD1 (6 bases). This TCR came from a woman in her seventies in good health. Material for sequencing was blood. Written as DNA, the CDR3 is TGCAGTGTCCCTAACAGGGCTGGGGCCAACGTCCTGACTTTC. Its protein is CSVPNRAGANVLTF.